The source of this TCR beta chain is a study of graft-versus-host responses after intestinal transplantation. Germline V CDR1 and CDR2: GTSNPN, SVGIG (reference sequence). This CDR3 is built from 11 residues. V dropped 3 bases and J dropped 4 bases, with 7 bases sitting between them. As for this clone: Its antigen remains unidentified.

Assay used: immunoSEQ multiplex PCR; TCRdb lists only in-frame clones, some missing. The top ten hold about 0.4% of the sample, which has approximately 86,000 clones, 92% seen once. This TCR was recovered from a human donor who was the organ donor for an intestinal transplant. This material consisted of unstimulated CD8+ T cells sorted from spleen or lymph node cells, taken before transplant. The chain has TRBV30 and TRBJ2-7, with D possibly TRBD2 on 5 matching bases. The chain's CDR3 is CAWSPGYEQYF. In DNA form, the CDR3 reads TGTGCCTGGAGCCCGGGGTACGAGCAGTACTTC. Full variable domain (remainder filled in from reference TRBV30 and TRBJ2-7): SQTIHQWPATLVQPVGSPLSLECTVEGTSNPNLYWYRQAAGRGLQLLFYSVGIGQISSEVPQNLSASRPQDRQFILSSKKLLLSDSGFYLCAWSPGYEQYFGPGTRLTVT.